One and the same sample provided the 10 T cell receptor beta chains below, sequenced in a study of blood T cell repertoires in COVID-19. This table comes from immunoSEQ multiplex PCR, and its TCRdb copy is limited to in-frame clones, with some not included. The table includes 7,300 or so clones, around nine tenths detected once. The source material was peripheral blood. The receptors were sampled from a woman aged 45-65 years with active or convalescent COVID-19.

This chain uses TRBV15 with TRBJ1-4, with 9 positions matching TRBD1. CDR1 is LNHNV and CDR2 is YYDKDF in the germline V gene (reference sequence). The CDR3 extends over 16 amino acids. Trimming at V came to 1 base and at J to 7 bases, leaving 7 bases not matched to a gene. CDR3 nucleotides: TGTGCCACCAGCAGAGGAACCGGGACAGGGCTTGAAAAACTGTTTTTT. Protein sequence: CATSRGTGTGLEKLFF.

The chain uses TRBV5-1 and TRBJ2-3, with D tentatively TRBD2 (5 bases). Germline V gives CDR1 SGHRS, CDR2 YFSETQ. Trimming shortened V by 0 bases and J by 5 bases, and 13 bases separated the two germline ends. CDR3 size: 15 residues. This CDR3 reads CASSLAPTRIDTQYF. CDR3 DNA: TGCGCCAGCAGCTTGGCCCCTACTAGAATAGATACGCAGTATTTT.

The chain links TRBV29-1 to TRBJ2-1; TRBD1 matches at 9 bases. V lost 7 bases, J lost 6 bases, and 10 bases stayed unmatched. This CDR3 region has 14 residues. The germline gives CDR1 SQVTM, CDR2 ANQGSEA. In DNA form, the CDR3 reads TGCAGCGGCCGGGACAGGGTCCCGAGCAATGAGCAGTTCTTC. It specifies CSGRDRVPSNEQFF.

The gene calls are TRBV18 and TRBJ2-5; no reliable D call. In germline, CDR1 is KGHSH, CDR2 LQKENI. The CDR3 runs to 13 residues. Trimming removed 4 bases at V and 1 base at J, with 7 bases between. The CDR3 region has the DNA TGTGCCAGCTCACGTAACACCCAAGAGACCCAGTACTTC. Translated, it gives CASSRNTQETQYF.

The V and J genes are TRBV28 and TRBJ1-5, with a tentative D call TRBD1 (5 bases). The CDR3 is 14 residues long. The germline V gene encodes CDR1 MDHEN and CDR2 SYDVKM. Trimming took 4 bases from V and 4 from J, leaving 11 bases between them. CDR3 nucleotides: TGTGCCAGCAGTTCCCGGGCAGGGAATCAGCCCCAGCATTTT. Its translation is CASSSRAGNQPQHF.

The chain is built from TRBV6-5 and TRBJ2-7, with TRBD2 as a possible D gene (5 bases). V lost 0 bases to trimming and J lost 7 bases, with 16 bases between them. The length of the CDR3 is 15 residues. Germline lookup yields CDR1 MNHEY and CDR2 SVGAGI. CDR3 in DNA: TGTGCCAGCAGTTACTCTTCCGTTCCTTCGGGGGAGCAGTACTTC. Encoded protein: CASSYSSVPSGEQYF.

The chain recombines TRBV30 with TRBJ2-1; 10 nucleotides agree with TRBD2. The CDR3 runs to 15 residues. The J segment lost 4 bases and the V segment lost 0 bases, leaving 3 bases of the junction unmatched. The germline CDR1 and CDR2 sequences are GTSNPN and SVGIG (reference sequence). The CDR3 reads CAWSVASGGYNEQFF. In nucleotides, the CDR3 is TGTGCCTGGAGTGTGGCTAGCGGGGGTTACAATGAGCAGTTCTTC.

The chain couples TRBV7-2 to TRBJ1-1; 9 bases fit TRBD1. This CDR3 contains 16 residues. V shed 4 bases, J shed 5 bases, and the junction held 11 bases outside the gene matches. The V gene's germline CDR1 is SGHTA and CDR2 FQGNSA. As DNA, the CDR3 is TGTGCCAGCAGCTCTCGTAGGAACAGGGGGCAGACTGAAGCTTTCTTT. This gives the protein CASSSRRNRGQTEAFF. The entire variable domain, with the rest obtained from reference TRBV7-2 and TRBJ1-1, is as follows: GAGVSQSPSNKVTEKGKDVELRCDPISGHTALYWYRQSLGQGLEFLIYFQGNSAPDKSGLPSDRFSAERTGGSVSTLTIQRTQQEDSAVYLCASSSRRNRGQTEAFFGQGTRLTVV.

This clone was picked up one time. The rearrangement links TRBV9 to TRBJ1-2, with no clear D. This CDR3 is 15 amino acids long. V shed 3 bases and J shed 8 bases, with 20 bases lying between them. Germline V lookup: CDR1 SGDLS, CDR2 YYNGEE. DNA of the CDR3: TGTGCCAGCAGCGATTCCCCGGGGAACTCACGAGGCTACACCTTC. Amino acids: CASSDSPGNSRGYTF.

A few counts support this clone. This chain links TRBV30 with TRBJ2-1, with 14 bases that match TRBD2. V was clipped by 5 bases and J by 9 bases; unmatched bases: 9. The CDR3 has 15 amino acids. CDR1 is GTSNPN and CDR2 is SVGIG in the germline V gene (reference sequence). The CDR3, as DNA: TGTGCCTGGTCGGGACTAGCGGGAGTCCAAGGTGAGCAGTTCTTC. It specifies CAWSGLAGVQGEQFF.